The T cell receptor beta chain under discussion was sequenced for a study of blood T cell repertoires in COVID-19. Study overall: From the United States, Italy and Spain came samples of acute and convalescent COVID-19.

Sequencing used immunoSEQ multiplex PCR; TCRdb keeps in-frame clones, though not all of them. The table has roughly 140,000 clones, approximately 87% seen once. Residents of about two dozen US areas, aged about 18 to 95 years, made up the participants. Clinical history as reported by participants underpinned cohort assignment. The CDR3 runs 13 residues. Trimming cost V 10 bases and J 7 bases; bases outside gene matches: 8. Germline values: CDR1 MNHEY, CDR2 SVGAGI. The sequencing input was PBMCs or T cells enriched from blood (not recorded which). This clonotype was sampled from a woman aged 25 to 39 with acute COVID-19. The chain combines TRBV6-5 with TRBJ1-4; 8 positions agree with TRBD1. CDR3 in amino acids: CATSDRVFEKLFF. The CDR3 bases are TGTGCCACCTCGGACAGGGTGTTTGAAAAACTGTTTTTT.